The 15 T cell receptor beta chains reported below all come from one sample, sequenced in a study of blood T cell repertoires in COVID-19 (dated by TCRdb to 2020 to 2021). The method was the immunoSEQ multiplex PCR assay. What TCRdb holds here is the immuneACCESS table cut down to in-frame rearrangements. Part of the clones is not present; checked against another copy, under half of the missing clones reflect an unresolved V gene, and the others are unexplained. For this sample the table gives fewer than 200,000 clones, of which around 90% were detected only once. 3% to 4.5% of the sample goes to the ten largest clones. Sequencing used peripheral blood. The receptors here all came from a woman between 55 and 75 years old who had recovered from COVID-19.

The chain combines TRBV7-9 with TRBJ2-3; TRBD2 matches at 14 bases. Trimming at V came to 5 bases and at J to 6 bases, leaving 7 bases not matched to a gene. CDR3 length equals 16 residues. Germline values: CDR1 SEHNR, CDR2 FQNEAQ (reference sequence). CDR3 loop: CASSEPGLAGVDTQYF. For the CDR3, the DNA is TGTGCCAGCAGCGAACCGGGACTAGCGGGGGTGGATACGCAGTATTTT.

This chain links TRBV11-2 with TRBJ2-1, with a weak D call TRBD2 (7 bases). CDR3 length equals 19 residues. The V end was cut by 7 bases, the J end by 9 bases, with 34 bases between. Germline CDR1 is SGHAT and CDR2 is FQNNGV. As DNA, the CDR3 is TGTGCCAGCAACCTGGGAGGGGGGGGCCCTCTGGGGCCCACAGGTGAGCAGTTCTTC. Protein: CASNLGGGGPLGPTGEQFF.

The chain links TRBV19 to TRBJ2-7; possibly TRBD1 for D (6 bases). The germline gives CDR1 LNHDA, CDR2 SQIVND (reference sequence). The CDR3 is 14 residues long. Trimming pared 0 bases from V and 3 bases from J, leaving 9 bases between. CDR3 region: CASSIDQGNYEQYF. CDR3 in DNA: TGTGCCAGTAGTATAGACCAGGGGAACTACGAGCAGTACTTC.

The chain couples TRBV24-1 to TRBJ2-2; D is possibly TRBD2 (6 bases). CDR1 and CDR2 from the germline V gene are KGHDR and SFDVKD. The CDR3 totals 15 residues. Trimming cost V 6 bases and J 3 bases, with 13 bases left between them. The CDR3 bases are TGTGCCACCAGTAGGAGGGTTACTGACACCGGGGAGCTGTTTTTT. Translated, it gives CATSRRVTDTGELFF.

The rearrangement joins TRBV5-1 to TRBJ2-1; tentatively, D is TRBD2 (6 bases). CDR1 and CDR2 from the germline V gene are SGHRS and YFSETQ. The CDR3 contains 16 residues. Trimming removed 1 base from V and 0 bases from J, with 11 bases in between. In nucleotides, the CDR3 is TGCGCCAGCAGCTTGTTGGCGGGAAGCTCCTACAATGAGCAGTTCTTC. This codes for CASSLLAGSSYNEQFF.

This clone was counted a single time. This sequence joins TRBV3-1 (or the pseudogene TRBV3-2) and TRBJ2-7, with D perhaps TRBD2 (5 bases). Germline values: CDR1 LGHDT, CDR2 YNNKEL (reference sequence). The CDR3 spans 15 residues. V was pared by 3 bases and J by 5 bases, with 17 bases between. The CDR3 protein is CASSQVGRGIHEQYF. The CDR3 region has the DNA TGTGCCAGCAGCCAGGTAGGTCGGGGAATTCACGAGCAGTACTTC.

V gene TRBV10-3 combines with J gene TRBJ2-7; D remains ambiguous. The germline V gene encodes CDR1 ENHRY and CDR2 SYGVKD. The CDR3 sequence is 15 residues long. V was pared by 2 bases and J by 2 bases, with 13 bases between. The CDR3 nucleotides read TGTGCCATCAGTGAGGGTTCTACCTTTACCTACGAGCAGTACTTC. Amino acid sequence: CAISEGSTFTYEQYF.

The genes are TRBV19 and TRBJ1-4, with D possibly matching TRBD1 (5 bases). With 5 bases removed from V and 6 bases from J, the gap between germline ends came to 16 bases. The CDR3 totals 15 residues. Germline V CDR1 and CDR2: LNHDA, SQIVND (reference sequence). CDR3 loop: CASSRREAGDEKLFF. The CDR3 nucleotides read TGTGCCAGTAGTCGCAGGGAAGCAGGAGATGAAAAACTGTTTTTT.

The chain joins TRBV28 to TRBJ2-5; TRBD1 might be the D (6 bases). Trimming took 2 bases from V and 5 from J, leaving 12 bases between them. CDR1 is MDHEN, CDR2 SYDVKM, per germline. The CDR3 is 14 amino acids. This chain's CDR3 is CASSLPQGSETQYF. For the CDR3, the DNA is TGTGCCAGCAGTTTACCGCAGGGGTCGGAGACCCAGTACTTC.

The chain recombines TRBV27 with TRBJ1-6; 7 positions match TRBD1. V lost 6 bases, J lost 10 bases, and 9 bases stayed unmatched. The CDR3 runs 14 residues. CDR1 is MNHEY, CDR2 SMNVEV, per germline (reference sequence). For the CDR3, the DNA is TGTGCCAGCAGGCCGACAGGGTCGGAGTCACCCCTCCACTTT. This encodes CASRPTGSESPLHF.

The CDR3 DNA is TGTGCCAGCAGCTTGGAGGCAGACACTGAAGCTTTCTTT. Protein sequence: CASSLEADTEAFF. The gene calls are TRBV7-6 and TRBJ1-1; no definite D call. The V gene lost 3 bases and the J gene lost 3 bases, with 8 bases spanning the gap. CDR1 and CDR2 (germline): SGHVS, FNYEAQ. The CDR3 is made up of 13 amino acids. Looking up the rest from reference TRBV7-6 and TRBJ1-1 gives the full variable domain: GAGVSQSPRYKVTKRGQDVALRCDPISGHVSLYWYRQALGQGPEFLTYFNYEAQQDKSGLPNDRFSAERPEGSISTLTIQRTEQRDSAMYRCASSLEADTEAFFGQGTRLTVV.

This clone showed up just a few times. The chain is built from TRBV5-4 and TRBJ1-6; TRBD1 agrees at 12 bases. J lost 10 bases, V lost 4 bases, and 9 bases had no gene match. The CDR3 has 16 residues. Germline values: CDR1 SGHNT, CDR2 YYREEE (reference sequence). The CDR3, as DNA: TGTGCCAGCAGCCCGGGACAGGGGGCGCAAGGATCACCCCTCCACTTT. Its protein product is CASSPGQGAQGSPLHF.

The CDR3 region has the DNA TGTGCCAGCAGATCCTCCGACGGGGGGATAAGGAATTCACCCCTCCACTTT. Protein sequence: CASRSSDGGIRNSPLHF. The chain employs TRBV2 and TRBJ1-6; the D gene is possibly TRBD1 (5 bases). The germline V gene has CDR1 SNHLY and CDR2 FYNNEI. V dropped 6 bases and J dropped 7 bases, with 22 bases sitting between them. CDR3 length equals 17 residues.

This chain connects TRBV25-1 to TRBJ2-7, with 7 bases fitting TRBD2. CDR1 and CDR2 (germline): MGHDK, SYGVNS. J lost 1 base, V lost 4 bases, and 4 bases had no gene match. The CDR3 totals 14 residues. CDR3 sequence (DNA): TGTGCCAGCAGTGTCGGGGGGTTTTCCTACGAGCAGTACTTC. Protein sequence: CASSVGGFSYEQYF.

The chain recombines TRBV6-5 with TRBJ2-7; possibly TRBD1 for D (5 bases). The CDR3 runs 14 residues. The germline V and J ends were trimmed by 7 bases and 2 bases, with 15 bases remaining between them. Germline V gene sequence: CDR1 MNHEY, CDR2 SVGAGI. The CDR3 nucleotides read TGTGCCAGCAAACAGGACAACTCCGCCTACGAGCAGTACTTC. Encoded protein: CASKQDNSAYEQYF.